This T cell receptor (beta chain) was profiled in a study of control samples from healthy donors and cancer patients. This clone was seen a handful of times. Trimming took 3 bases from V and 8 from J; bases not matched to a gene: 1. The CDR3 runs to 13 residues. Germline lookup yields CDR1 SGHNT and CDR2 YYREEE (reference sequence). The table came from immunoSEQ multiplex PCR; TCRdb's copy has only in-frame clones and leaves some out. Of roughly 100,000 clones listed, approximately 90% were seen once; the top ten hold 15% to 20%. This rearrangement joins TRBV5-4 to TRBJ1-6; 8 bases map to TRBD1. The TCR comes from a man in his 60s with lung cancer. The sample taken for sequencing was PBMCs. The CDR3 sequence is CASSSDRDSPLHF. CDR3 coding DNA: TGTGCCAGCAGCTCGGACAGGGATTCACCCCTCCACTTT.